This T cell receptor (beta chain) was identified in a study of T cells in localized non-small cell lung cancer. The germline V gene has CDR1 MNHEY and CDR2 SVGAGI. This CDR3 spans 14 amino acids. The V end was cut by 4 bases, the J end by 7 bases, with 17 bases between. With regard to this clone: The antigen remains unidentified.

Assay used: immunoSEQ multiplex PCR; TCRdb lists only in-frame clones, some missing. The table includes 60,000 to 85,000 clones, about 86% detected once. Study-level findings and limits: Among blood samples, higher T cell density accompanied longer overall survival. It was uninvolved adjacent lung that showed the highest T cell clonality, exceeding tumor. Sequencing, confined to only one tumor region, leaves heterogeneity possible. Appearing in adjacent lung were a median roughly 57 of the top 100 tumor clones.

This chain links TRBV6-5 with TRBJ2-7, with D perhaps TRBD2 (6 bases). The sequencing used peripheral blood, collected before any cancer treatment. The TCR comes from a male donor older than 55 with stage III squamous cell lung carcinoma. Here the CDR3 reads CASSLEGPLLEQYV. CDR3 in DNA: TGTGCCAGCAGTTTGGAGGGTCCCCTTTTGGAGCAGTACGTC.